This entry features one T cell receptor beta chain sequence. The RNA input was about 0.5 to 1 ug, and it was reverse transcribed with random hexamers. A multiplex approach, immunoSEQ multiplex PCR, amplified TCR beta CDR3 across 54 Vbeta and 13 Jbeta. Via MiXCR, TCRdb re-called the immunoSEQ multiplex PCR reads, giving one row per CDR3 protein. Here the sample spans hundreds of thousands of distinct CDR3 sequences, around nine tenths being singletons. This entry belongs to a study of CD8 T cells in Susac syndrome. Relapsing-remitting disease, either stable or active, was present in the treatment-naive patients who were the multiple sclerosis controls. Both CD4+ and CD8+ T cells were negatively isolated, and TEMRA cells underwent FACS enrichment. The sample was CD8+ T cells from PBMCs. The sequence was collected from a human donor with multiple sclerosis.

The CDR3 here is CATSREFTGSEAFF. In DNA, the CDR3 is TGTGCCACCAGCAGAGAATTTACAGGGTCTGAAGCTTTCTTT. The chain carries TRBV15 and TRBJ1-1; D may be TRBD1 (6 bases). This CDR3 is 14 amino acids long. In germline, CDR1 is LNHNV, CDR2 YYDKDF (reference sequence). Trimming took 0 bases from V and 6 from J, leaving 11 bases between them.